This TCR beta chain is from a study of PD-1 blockade in classical Hodgkin lymphoma. About the research overall: Patients were treated with nivolumab at 3 mg/kg, and this was given intravenously every 2 weeks.

The study's findings and limits: CD4+ TCR diversity climbed significantly by C4D1, unlike CD8+ TCR diversity. For complete responders, baseline diversity was comparable to that of newly diagnosed patients.

TCRdb's table, derived via immunoSEQ multiplex PCR, lists solely in-frame clones and lacks some. Here the sample spans some 30,000 clones, 60% to 75% being singletons. This CDR3 is 12 amino acids long. Germline assignment: CDR1 SQVTM and CDR2 ANQGSEA. V was shortened by 0 bases and J by 1 base, with 2 bases between the two germline ends. Concerning this clone: Its specificity is not known.

Every patient relapsed after autologous stem cell transplantation, and brentuximab vedotin exposure varied. Sample: peripheral blood mononuclear cells (PBMCs), taken before the second cycle of nivolumab. J is TRBJ2-3 and V is TRBV29-1; D is ambiguous. This TCR derives from a human donor with classical Hodgkin lymphoma. The CDR3 loop is CSVEEGTDTQYF. In nucleotides, the CDR3 is TGCAGCGTTGAAGAAGGCACAGATACGCAGTATTTT.